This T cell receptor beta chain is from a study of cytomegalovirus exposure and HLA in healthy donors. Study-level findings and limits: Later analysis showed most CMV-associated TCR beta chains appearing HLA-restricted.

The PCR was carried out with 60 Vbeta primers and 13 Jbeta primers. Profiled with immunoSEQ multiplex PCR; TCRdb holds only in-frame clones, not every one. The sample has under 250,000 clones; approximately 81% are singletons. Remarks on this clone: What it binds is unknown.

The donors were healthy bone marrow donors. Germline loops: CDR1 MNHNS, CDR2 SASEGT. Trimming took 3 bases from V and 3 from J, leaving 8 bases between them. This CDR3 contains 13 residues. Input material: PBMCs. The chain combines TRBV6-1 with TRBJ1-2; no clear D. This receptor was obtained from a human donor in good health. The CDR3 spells CASSEAGDYGYTF. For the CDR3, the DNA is TGTGCCAGCAGTGAGGCCGGGGACTATGGCTACACCTTC.